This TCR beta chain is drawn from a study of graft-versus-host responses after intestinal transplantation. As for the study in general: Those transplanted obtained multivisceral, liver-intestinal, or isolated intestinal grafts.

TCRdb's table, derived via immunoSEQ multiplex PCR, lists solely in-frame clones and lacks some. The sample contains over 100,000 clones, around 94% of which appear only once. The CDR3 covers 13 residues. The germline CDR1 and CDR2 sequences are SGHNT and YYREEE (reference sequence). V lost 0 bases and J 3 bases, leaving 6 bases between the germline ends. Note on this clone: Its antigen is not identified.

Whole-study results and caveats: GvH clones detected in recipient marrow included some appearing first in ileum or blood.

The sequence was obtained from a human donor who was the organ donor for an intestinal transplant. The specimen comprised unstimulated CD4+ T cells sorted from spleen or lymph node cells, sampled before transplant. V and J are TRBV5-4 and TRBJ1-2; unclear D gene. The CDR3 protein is CASSLDGDYGYTF. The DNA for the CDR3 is TGTGCCAGCAGCTTGGATGGTGACTATGGCTACACCTTC.